Listed here are 28 T cell receptor beta chains from one sample, sequenced in a study of CD8 T cells in Susac syndrome. It was with random hexamers that roughly 0.45 to 1 ug RNA was reverse transcribed. In TCRdb, the immunoSEQ multiplex PCR reads were re-called with MiXCR into one record per CDR3 protein. The repertoire holds more than 250,000 distinct CDR3 sequences, about 90% seen once, with approximately 0.065% in the top ten. Sequencing was performed on CD4+ T cells from PBMCs. These receptors came from a human donor with multiple sclerosis.

J is TRBJ2-5 and V is TRBV5-1; D may match TRBD1 or TRBD2 (5 bases each). Trimming removed 4 bases at V and 3 bases at J, with 16 bases between. This CDR3 has 15 amino acids. Germline V lookup: CDR1 SGHRS, CDR2 YFSETQ. CDR3 protein: CASSLIGAPEETQYF. The CDR3 DNA reads as TGCGCCAGCAGCCTCATCGGGGCTCCCGAAGAGACCCAGTACTTC.

The rearrangement uses TRBV7-6 and TRBJ2-7; 11 bases are a match to TRBD2. V trimming: 3 bases; J trimming: 5 bases; junction bases outside the gene matches: 9. This CDR3 has 16 residues. Germline CDR1 is SGHVS and CDR2 is FNYEAQ. For the CDR3, the DNA is TGTGCCAGCAGCTTTACTAGCGGGAGTACGAGGCACGAGCAGTACTTC. Translation: CASSFTSGSTRHEQYF.

The chain uses TRBV6-1 and TRBJ2-3; 9 bases match TRBD2. V was clipped by 7 bases and J by 8 bases; unmatched bases: 16. CDR3 length equals 16 residues. Germline lookup yields CDR1 MNHNS and CDR2 SASEGT. The CDR3 DNA reads as TGTGCCAGCACCTCCTACGGGGTAGCGGGGGCCCCTACGCAGTATTTT. This gives the protein CASTSYGVAGAPTQYF.

V usage is TRBV20-1 and J usage is TRBJ2-2; D is unclear. With 0 bases removed from V and 4 bases from J, the gap between germline ends came to 12 bases. Germline loops: CDR1 DFQATT, CDR2 SNEGSKA (reference sequence). The CDR3 is 15 amino acids. The CDR3 loop is CSARDQATGTGELFF. CDR3 sequence (DNA): TGCAGTGCTAGAGACCAAGCTACCGGCACCGGGGAGCTGTTTTTT.

The chain carries TRBV7-9 and TRBJ2-1; 7 bases map to TRBD2. The V and J ends lost 2 bases and 5 bases, in that order; junction bases with no gene match: 3. This CDR3 region has 14 residues. Germline assignment: CDR1 SEHNR and CDR2 FQNEAQ (reference sequence). The CDR3 loop is CASSLWRENNEQFF. CDR3 nucleotide sequence: TGTGCCAGCAGCTTATGGCGGGAGAACAATGAGCAGTTCTTC.

This chain links TRBV29-1 with TRBJ1-1, with D unresolved. V was cut by 7 bases and J by 3 bases, with 15 bases left in between. Germline assignment: CDR1 SQVTM and CDR2 ANQGSEA. The CDR3 totals 13 residues. The CDR3 sequence is CSAGQWAYTEAFF. For the CDR3, the DNA is TGCAGCGCTGGTCAGTGGGCGTACACTGAAGCTTTCTTT. Using reference TRBV29-1 and TRBJ1-1 for the parts outside the CDR3, the full variable domain is SAVISQKPSRDICQRGTSLTIQCQVDSQVTMMFWYRQQPGQSLTLIATANQGSEATYESGFVIDKFPISRPNLTFSTLTVSNMSPEDSSIYLCSAGQWAYTEAFFGQGTRLTVV.

The chain uses TRBV12-3 or TRBV12-4 and TRBJ2-1; 7 bases are shared with TRBD2. This CDR3 is 14 amino acids long. V lost 6 bases to trimming and J lost 2 bases; unmatched junction nucleotides: 4. CDR3 nucleotide sequence: TGTGCCAGCAGGGGCGGGACTACCTACAATGAGCAGTTCTTC. It specifies CASRGGTTYNEQFF.

The chain links TRBV4-3 to TRBJ2-3, with D unresolved. The CDR3 is 14 amino acids. Germline assignment: CDR1 LGHNA and CDR2 YSLEER. The ends were cut back, 1 base at V and 6 bases at J, with 11 bases in the middle. In DNA form, the CDR3 reads TGCGCCAGCAGCCAAGCCCTCGGGCCCGATACGCAGTATTTT. This gives the protein CASSQALGPDTQYF.

The gene calls are TRBV5-6 and TRBJ2-7; D might be TRBD1 (5 bases). The CDR3 loop spans 13 amino acids. V shed 4 bases and J shed 7 bases, with 15 bases lying between them. The V gene's germline CDR1 is SGHDT and CDR2 YYEEEE. CDR3 sequence (DNA): TGTGCCAGCAGCCCTGGAGACAGCCGGGAGCAGTACTTC. Its translation: CASSPGDSREQYF.

The chain combines TRBV5-1 with TRBJ2-2; the D gene is possibly TRBD1 (6 bases). Germline lookup yields CDR1 SGHRS and CDR2 YFSETQ. CDR3 length equals 15 residues. The ends were cut back, 7 bases at V and 5 bases at J, with 18 bases in the middle. The CDR3 region has the DNA TGCGCCAGCCTCCGGGGAGCGCAGGGGACCGGGGAGCTGTTTTTT. Protein: CASLRGAQGTGELFF.

The J gene is TRBJ2-1, the V gene TRBV6-2 or TRBV6-3, with 11 bases fitting TRBD2. There are 17 residues in the CDR3. V gave up 4 bases and J gave up 4 bases; unmatched junction bases: 9. Germline CDR1 and CDR2: MNHEY and SVGEGT. CDR3 sequence reads: CASSSPSGLAEYNEQFF. DNA for the CDR3: TGTGCCAGCAGTTCCCCCTCGGGACTAGCGGAATACAATGAGCAGTTCTTC.

The CDR3 region is CASSTLAEDNEQFF. The CDR3 DNA is TGTGCCAGTAGTACCCTAGCGGAGGACAATGAGCAGTTCTTC. This chain joins TRBV19 and TRBJ2-1; 7 bases match TRBD2. The CDR3 is 14 residues long. V lost 4 bases to trimming and J lost 5 bases; unmatched junction nucleotides: 5. Germline CDR1 is LNHDA and CDR2 is SQIVND (reference sequence).

The chain couples TRBV11-2 to TRBJ2-2; D remains unclear. This CDR3 has 15 amino acids. V was pared by 1 base and J by 0 bases, with 6 bases between. Germline V gene data show CDR1 as SGHAT and CDR2 as FQNNGV. This chain's CDR3 is CASSLAPTNTGELFF. The CDR3 DNA is TGTGCCAGCAGCTTAGCGCCCACGAACACCGGGGAGCTGTTTTTT.

The chain is built from TRBV12-3 or TRBV12-4 and TRBJ2-7; a possible D gene is TRBD1 (6 bases). CDR3 length equals 14 residues. Trimming cost V 7 bases and J 7 bases, with 20 bases left between them. As DNA, the CDR3 is TGTGCCAGCACTCGAGACAGGTCCTCGCGGGAGCAGTACTTC. Its protein product is CASTRDRSSREQYF.

This chain joins TRBV5-1 and TRBJ2-3, with 10 bases lining up with TRBD2. CDR1 is SGHRS and CDR2 is YFSETQ in the germline V gene. This CDR3 comprises 15 residues. The ends lost 6 bases at V and 3 bases at J; junction bases unmatched: 7. The CDR3 nucleotides are TGCGCCAGCACGAAGCGGGGGGGCGGAACAGATACGCAGTATTTT. This sequence encodes CASTKRGGGTDTQYF.

This chain links TRBV4-3 with TRBJ2-3; a possible D gene is TRBD2 (6 bases). Germline V gene data show CDR1 as LGHNA and CDR2 as YSLEER. Trimming cost V 4 bases and J 0 bases, with 14 bases left between them. The CDR3 is 16 residues long. CDR3 region: CASSLKRETSTDTQYF. The CDR3 DNA reads as TGCGCCAGCAGCCTGAAACGGGAGACCAGCACAGATACGCAGTATTTT.

J is TRBJ1-2 and V is TRBV7-2; 12 bases align to TRBD1. Losses at the gene ends were 3 bases for V and 8 bases for J; bases not matched to a gene: 4. This CDR3 has 14 residues. The V gene's germline CDR1 is SGHTA and CDR2 FQGNSA. CDR3 amino acids: CASSLGQGAWGYTF. CDR3 in DNA: TGTGCCAGCAGCTTGGGACAGGGGGCTTGGGGCTACACCTTC.

This clonotype was counted a few times. This chain joins TRBV7-2 and TRBJ1-5, with a weak D call TRBD1 (5 bases). This CDR3 spans 13 amino acids. Per the germline V gene, CDR1 is SGHTA and CDR2 is FQGNSA. The germline V and J ends were trimmed by 1 base and 7 bases, with 8 bases remaining between them. The CDR3 reads CASSLGGEQPQHF. DNA for the CDR3: TGTGCCAGCAGCTTAGGGGGCGAACAGCCCCAGCATTTT.

This chain links TRBV12-3 or TRBV12-4 with TRBJ2-2, with 9 bases matching TRBD2. Trimming at V came to 3 bases and at J to 5 bases, leaving 7 bases not matched to a gene. The CDR3 sequence is 16 residues long. The CDR3 loop is CASSFLAGGGTGELFF. The CDR3 coding sequence is TGTGCCAGCAGTTTCTTGGCGGGAGGGGGGACCGGGGAGCTGTTTTTT.

The chain recombines TRBV4-3 with TRBJ2-4, with a weak D call TRBD2 (6 bases). Germline V CDR1 and CDR2: LGHNA, YSLEER. There are 14 residues in the CDR3. V dropped 1 base and J dropped 9 bases, with 13 bases sitting between them. This CDR3 reads CASSQGISGGIQYF. CDR3 DNA: TGCGCCAGCAGCCAAGGGATTAGCGGTGGCATTCAGTACTTC.

The chain couples TRBV28 to TRBJ1-1; D is uncertain. Trimming cost V 8 bases and J 2 bases, with 6 bases left between them. Germline V gene sequence: CDR1 MDHEN, CDR2 SYDVKM. The CDR3 covers 11 residues. This chain's CDR3 is CASAINTEAFF. The CDR3 bases are TGTGCCAGCGCGATAAACACTGAAGCTTTCTTT.

The rearrangement uses TRBV18 and TRBJ2-7; a weak D match, TRBD1 (5 bases). Germline V gives CDR1 KGHSH, CDR2 LQKENI. This CDR3 is 15 amino acids long. With 1 base removed from V and 1 base from J, the gap between germline ends came to 11 bases. CDR3 region: CASSPLARASYEQYF. Here the CDR3 DNA reads TGTGCCAGCTCACCACTGGCCAGGGCTTCCTACGAGCAGTACTTC.

The genes are TRBV5-1 and TRBJ1-2; D might be TRBD1 (5 bases). The ends were cut back, 4 bases at V and 8 bases at J, with 18 bases in the middle. The CDR3 consists of 14 residues. Germline-derived CDR1 and CDR2 are SGHRS and YFSETQ. CDR3 sequence (DNA): TGCGCCAGCAGCCGATCCGGGACCTCAGAGGGCTACACCTTC. Protein sequence: CASSRSGTSEGYTF. The complete variable domain, with remaining parts taken from reference TRBV5-1 and TRBJ1-2, reads KAGVTQTPRYLIKTRGQQVTLSCSPISGHRSVSWYQQTPGQGLQFLFEYFSETQRNKGNFPGRFSGRQFSNSRSEMNVSTLELGDSALYLCASSRSGTSEGYTFGSGTRLTVV.

This rearrangement joins TRBV19 to TRBJ2-6; D might be TRBD1 or TRBD2, each matching 7 bases. The CDR3 runs 16 residues. The germline V gene encodes CDR1 LNHDA and CDR2 SQIVND (reference sequence). V lost 7 bases and J lost 0, with 13 bases in between. In DNA, the CDR3 is TGTGCCAGTACAGGGGGGGGTAGCTCTGGGGCCAACGTCCTGACTTTC. It codes for CASTGGGSSGANVLTF.

This rearrangement joins TRBV5-1 to TRBJ2-7; 8 nucleotides match TRBD1. This CDR3 spans 14 amino acids. The ends lost 6 bases at V and 2 bases at J; junction bases unmatched: 7. Per the germline V gene, CDR1 is SGHRS and CDR2 is YFSETQ. The CDR3 nucleotides are TGCGCCAGCACTTCGGACAGGGTCCCCTACGAGCAGTACTTC. It encodes CASTSDRVPYEQYF.

This chain joins TRBV20-1 and TRBJ2-7; 11 bases match TRBD2. This CDR3 has 15 residues. V lost 2 bases, J lost 7 bases, and 10 bases stayed unmatched. CDR1 and CDR2 from the germline V gene are DFQATT and SNEGSKA (reference sequence). In DNA form, the CDR3 reads TGCAGTGCTAGATCCCGACTAGCGGGGCAAGAGGAGCAGTACTTC. Its translation is CSARSRLAGQEEQYF.

The chain carries TRBV11-2 and TRBJ2-5; TRBD2 matches 7 bases. The V gene's germline CDR1 is SGHAT and CDR2 FQNNGV. Trimming cost V 4 bases and J 4 bases; bases outside gene matches: 9. This CDR3 has 15 residues. This CDR3 is CASSYGGGSGETQYF. The CDR3 nucleotides are TGTGCCAGCAGCTATGGGGGAGGGTCGGGAGAGACCCAGTACTTC.

The chain has TRBV19 and TRBJ1-1; unclear D gene. The ends were cut back, 1 base at V and 6 bases at J, with 18 bases in the middle. The CDR3 loop spans 16 amino acids. Per germline, CDR1 LNHDA and CDR2 SQIVND (reference sequence). CDR3 coding DNA: TGTGCCAGTAGTATAGGGCCAGGCGCTATGTCCTCTGAAGCTTTCTTT. Protein product: CASSIGPGAMSSEAFF.